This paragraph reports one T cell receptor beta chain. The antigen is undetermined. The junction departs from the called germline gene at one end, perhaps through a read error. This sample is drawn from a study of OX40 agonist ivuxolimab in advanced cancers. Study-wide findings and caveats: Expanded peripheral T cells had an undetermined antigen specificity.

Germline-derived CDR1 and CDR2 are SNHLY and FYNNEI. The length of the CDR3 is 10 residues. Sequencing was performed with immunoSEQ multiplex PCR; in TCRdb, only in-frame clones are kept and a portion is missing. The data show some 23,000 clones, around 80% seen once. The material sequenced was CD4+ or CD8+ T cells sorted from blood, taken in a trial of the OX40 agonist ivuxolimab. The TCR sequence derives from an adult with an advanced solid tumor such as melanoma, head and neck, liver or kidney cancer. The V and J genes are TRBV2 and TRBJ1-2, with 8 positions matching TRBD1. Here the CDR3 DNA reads TGTGCCAGCAGTGACCGTTGGACAGGGTGG. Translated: CASSDRWTGW.